One T cell receptor (beta chain) is described in this entry. V was cut by 2 bases and J by 5 bases, with 12 bases left in between. CDR1 is LNHDA and CDR2 is SQIVND in the germline V gene (reference sequence). This CDR3 contains 15 residues. The source of the sample is a study of T cells in localized non-small cell lung cancer. The data were produced by immunoSEQ multiplex PCR, yet TCRdb's version contains in-frame clones alone and is incomplete. Of some 40,000 clones listed, around nine tenths are singletons. The chain has TRBV19 and TRBJ1-4, with D maybe TRBD1 (5 bases). The source of this sequence is a female donor of 60 years or more with stage I lung adenocarcinoma. Sequenced material: peripheral blood, taken before any cancer treatment. CDR3 residues: CASSITRDSNEKLFF. The CDR3 nucleotides are TGTGCCAGTAGTATAACGAGAGACAGCAATGAAAAACTGTTTTTT.